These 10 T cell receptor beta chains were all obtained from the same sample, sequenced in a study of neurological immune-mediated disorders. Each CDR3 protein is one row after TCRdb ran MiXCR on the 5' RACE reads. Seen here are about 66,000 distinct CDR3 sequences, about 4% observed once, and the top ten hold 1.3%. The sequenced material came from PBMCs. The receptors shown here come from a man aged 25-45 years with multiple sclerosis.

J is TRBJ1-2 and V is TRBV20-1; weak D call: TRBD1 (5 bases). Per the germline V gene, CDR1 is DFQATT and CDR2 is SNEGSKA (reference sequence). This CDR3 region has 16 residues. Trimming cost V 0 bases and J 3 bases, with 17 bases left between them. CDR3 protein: CSARDFGQGTDYGYTF. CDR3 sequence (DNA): TGCAGTGCTAGAGATTTCGGGCAGGGAACGGACTATGGCTACACCTTC.

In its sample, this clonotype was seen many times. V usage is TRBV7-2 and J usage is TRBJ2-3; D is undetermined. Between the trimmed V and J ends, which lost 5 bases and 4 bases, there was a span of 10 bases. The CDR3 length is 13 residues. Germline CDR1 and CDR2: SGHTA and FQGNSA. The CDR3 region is CASSPSYADTQYF. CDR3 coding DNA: TGTGCCAGCAGCCCGTCATATGCAGATACGCAGTATTTT.

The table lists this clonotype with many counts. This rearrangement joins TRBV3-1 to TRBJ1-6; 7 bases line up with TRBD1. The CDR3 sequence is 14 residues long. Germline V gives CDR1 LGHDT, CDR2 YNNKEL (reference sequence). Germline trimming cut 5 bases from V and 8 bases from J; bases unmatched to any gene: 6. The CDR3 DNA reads TGTGCCAGCAGCGAGACAGGGCGTGATTCACCCCTCCACTTT. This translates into CASSETGRDSPLHF. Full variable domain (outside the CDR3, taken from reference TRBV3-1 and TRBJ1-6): DTAVSQTPKYLVTQMGNDKSIKCEQNLGHDTMYWYKQDSKKFLKIMFSYNNKELIINETVPNRFSPKSPDKAHLNLHINSLELGDSAVYFCASSETGRDSPLHFGNGTRLTVT.

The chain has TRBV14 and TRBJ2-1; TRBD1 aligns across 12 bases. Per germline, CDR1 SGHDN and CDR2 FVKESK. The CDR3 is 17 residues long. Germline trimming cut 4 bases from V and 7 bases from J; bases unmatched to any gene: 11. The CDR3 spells CASSPVPGQGAGNEQFF. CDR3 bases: TGTGCCAGCAGCCCTGTCCCGGGACAGGGGGCGGGGAATGAGCAGTTCTTC. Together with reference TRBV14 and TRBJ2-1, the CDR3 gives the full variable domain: EAGVTQFPSHSVIEKGQTVTLRCDPISGHDNLYWYRRVMGKEIKFLLHFVKESKQDESGMPNNRFLAERTGGTYSTLKVQPAELEDSGVYFCASSPVPGQGAGNEQFFGPGTRLTVL.

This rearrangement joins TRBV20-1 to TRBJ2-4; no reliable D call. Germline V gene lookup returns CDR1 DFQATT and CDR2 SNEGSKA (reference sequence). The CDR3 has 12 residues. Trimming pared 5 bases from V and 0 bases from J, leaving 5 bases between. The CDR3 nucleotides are TGCAGTGCTGAGGTAGCCAAAAACATTCAGTACTTC. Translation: CSAEVAKNIQYF.

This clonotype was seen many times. CDR3 nucleotides: TGCGCCAGCAGCCAAGTGTGGACGGGGCAGCCCCAGCATTTT. Translated, it gives CASSQVWTGQPQHF. The rearrangement uses TRBV4-1 and TRBJ1-5; D is unresolved. The CDR3 is made up of 14 amino acids. The germline gives CDR1 MGHRA, CDR2 YSYEKL. Deletions cut 1 base from V and 7 bases from J, with 11 bases between.

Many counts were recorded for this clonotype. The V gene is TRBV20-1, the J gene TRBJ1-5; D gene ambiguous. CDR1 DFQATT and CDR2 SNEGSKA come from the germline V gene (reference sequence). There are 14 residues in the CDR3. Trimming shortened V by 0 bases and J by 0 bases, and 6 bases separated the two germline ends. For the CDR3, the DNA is TGCAGTGCTAGAGATGAACATAGCAATCAGCCCCAGCATTTT. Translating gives CSARDEHSNQPQHF.

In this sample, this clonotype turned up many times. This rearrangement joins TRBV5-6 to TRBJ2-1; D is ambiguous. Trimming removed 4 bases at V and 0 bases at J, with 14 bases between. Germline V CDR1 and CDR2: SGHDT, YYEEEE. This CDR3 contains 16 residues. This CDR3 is CASSQVSKSSYNEQFF. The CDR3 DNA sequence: TGTGCCAGCAGCCAAGTCTCGAAGAGCTCCTACAATGAGCAGTTCTTC. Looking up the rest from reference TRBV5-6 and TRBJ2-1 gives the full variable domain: DAGVTQSPTHLIKTRGQQVTLRCSPKSGHDTVSWYQQALGQGPQFIFQYYEEEERQRGNFPDRFSGHQFPNYSSELNVNALLLGDSALYLCASSQVSKSSYNEQFFGPGTRLTVL.

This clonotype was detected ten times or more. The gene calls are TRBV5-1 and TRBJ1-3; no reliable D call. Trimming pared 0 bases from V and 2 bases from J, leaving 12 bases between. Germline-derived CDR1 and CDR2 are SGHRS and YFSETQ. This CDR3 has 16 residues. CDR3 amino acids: CASSLVPSRTGNTIYF. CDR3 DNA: TGCGCCAGCAGCTTGGTCCCTAGTAGAACTGGAAACACCATATATTTT.

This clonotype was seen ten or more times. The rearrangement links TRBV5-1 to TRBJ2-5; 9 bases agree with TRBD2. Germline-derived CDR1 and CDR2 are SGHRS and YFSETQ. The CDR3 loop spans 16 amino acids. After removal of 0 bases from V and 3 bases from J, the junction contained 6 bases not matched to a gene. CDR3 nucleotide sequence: TGCGCCAGCAGCTTGGCCATTAGCGGGGGAAAAGAGACCCAGTACTTC. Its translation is CASSLAISGGKETQYF.